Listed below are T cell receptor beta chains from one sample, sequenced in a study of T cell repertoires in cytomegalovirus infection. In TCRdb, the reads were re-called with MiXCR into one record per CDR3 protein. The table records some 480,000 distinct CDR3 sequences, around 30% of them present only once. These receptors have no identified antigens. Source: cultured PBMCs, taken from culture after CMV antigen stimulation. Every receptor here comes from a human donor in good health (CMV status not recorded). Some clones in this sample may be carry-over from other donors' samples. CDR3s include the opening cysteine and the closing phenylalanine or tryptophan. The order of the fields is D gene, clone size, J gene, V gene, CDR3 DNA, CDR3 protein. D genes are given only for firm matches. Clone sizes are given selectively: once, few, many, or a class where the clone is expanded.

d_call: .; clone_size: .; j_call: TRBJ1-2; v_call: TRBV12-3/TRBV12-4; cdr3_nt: TGTGCCAGCAGTTTCTACGGGACGGGAGGCTACACCTTC; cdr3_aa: CASSFYGTGGYTF
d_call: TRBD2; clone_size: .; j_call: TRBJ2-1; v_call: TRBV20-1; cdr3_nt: TGCAGTTTTCTGCGACCCCCTAGCGGGCCCTACAATGAGCAGTTCTTC; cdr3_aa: CSFLRPPSGPYNEQFF
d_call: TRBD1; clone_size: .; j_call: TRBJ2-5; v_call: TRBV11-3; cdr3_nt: TGTGCCAGCAGCTCTCTTGGGACAGTCGAGGAGACCCAGTACTTC; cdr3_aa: CASSSLGTVEETQYF
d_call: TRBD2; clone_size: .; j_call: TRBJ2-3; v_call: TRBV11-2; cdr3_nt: TGTGCCAGCAGCTTAGAACTAGCGGGAGGACGAGATACGCAGTATTTT; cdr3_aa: CASSLELAGGRDTQYF
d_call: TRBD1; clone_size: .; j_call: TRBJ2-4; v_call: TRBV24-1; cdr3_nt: TGTGCCACCAGTGATGAGCCAGGGGGCGATACGGTTCGGTACTTC; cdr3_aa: CATSDEPGGDTVRYF
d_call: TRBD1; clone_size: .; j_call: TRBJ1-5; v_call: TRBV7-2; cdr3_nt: TGTGCCAGCAGCCCCAACCCGGGACAGGGCTTCAATCAGCCCCAGCATTTT; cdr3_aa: CASSPNPGQGFNQPQHF
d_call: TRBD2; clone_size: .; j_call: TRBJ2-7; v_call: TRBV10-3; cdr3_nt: TGTGCCATCAGGGCCGGACTAGCGGGAGTAATCCACGAGCAGTACTTC; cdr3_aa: CAIRAGLAGVIHEQYF
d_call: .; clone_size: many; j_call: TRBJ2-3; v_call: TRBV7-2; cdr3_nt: TGTGCCAGCAGCTTACGGACACCCTCCCCAGATACGCAGTATTTT; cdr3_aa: CASSLRTPSPDTQYF
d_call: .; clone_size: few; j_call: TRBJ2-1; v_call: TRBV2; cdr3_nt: TGTGCCAGCAGTGAAGCATCAAGCTCCTACAATGAGCAGTTCTTC; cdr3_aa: CASSEASSSYNEQFF
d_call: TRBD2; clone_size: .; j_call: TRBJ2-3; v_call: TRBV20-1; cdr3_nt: TGCAGTGCTAGGGGGGGGGGGACTGGGGGTCCCCTGGATACGCAGTATTTT; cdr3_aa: CSARGGGTGGPLDTQYF
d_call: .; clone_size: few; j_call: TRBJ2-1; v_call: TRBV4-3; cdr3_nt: TGCGCCAGCAGCCAACTTTATAGCTCCTACAATGAGCAGTTCTTC; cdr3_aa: CASSQLYSSYNEQFF
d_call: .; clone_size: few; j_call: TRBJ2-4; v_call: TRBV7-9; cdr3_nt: TGTGCCAGCAGCCAAACAGCAGGCCTAGCCAAAAACATTCAGTACTTC; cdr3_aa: CASSQTAGLAKNIQYF